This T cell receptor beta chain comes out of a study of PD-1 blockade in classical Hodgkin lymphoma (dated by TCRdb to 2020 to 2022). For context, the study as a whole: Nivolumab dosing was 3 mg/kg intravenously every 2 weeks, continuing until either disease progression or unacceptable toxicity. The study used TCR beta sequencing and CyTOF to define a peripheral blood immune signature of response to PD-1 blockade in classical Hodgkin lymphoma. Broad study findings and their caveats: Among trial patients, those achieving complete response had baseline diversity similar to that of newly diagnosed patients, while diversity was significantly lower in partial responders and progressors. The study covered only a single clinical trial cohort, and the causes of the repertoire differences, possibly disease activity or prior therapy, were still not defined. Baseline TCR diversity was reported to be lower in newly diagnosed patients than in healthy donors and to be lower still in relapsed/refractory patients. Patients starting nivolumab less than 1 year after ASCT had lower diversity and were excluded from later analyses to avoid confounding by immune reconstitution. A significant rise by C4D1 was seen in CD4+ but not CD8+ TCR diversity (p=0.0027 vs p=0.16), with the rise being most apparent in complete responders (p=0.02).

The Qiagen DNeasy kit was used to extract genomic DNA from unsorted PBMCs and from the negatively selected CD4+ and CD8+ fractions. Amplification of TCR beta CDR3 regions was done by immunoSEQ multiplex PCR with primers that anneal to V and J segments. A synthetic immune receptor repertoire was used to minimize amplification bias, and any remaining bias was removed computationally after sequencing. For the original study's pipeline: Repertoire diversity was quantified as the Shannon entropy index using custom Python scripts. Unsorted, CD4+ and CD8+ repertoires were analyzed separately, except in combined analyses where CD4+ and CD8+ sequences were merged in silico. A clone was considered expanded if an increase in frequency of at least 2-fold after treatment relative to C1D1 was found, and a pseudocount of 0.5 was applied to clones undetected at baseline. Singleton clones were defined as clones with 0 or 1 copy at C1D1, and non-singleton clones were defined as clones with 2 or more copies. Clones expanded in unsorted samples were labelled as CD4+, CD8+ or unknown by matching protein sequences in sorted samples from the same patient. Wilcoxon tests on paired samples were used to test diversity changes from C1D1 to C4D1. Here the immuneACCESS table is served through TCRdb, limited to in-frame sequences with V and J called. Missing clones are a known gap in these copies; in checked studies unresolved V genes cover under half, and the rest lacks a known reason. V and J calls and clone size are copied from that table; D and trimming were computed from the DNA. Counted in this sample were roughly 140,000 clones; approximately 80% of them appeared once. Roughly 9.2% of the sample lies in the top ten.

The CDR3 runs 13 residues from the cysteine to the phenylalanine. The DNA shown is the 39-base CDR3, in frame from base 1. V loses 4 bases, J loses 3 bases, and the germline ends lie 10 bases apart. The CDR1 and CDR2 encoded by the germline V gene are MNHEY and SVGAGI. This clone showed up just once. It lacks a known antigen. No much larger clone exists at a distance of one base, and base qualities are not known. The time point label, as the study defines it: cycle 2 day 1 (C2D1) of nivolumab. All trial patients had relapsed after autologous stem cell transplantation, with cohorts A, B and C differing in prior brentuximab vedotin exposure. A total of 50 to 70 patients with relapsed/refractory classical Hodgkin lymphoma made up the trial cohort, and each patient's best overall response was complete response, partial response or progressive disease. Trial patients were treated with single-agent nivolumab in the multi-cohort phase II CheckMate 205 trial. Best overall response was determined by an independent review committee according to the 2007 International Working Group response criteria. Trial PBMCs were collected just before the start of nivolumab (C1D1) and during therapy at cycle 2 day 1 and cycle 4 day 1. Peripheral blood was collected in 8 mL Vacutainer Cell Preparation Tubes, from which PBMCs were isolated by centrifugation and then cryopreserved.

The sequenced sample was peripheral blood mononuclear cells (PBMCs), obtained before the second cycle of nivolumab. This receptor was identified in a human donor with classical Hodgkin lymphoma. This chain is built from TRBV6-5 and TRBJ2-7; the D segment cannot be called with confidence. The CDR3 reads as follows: CASSFDQSYEQYF. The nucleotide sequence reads TGTGCCAGCAGTTTCGACCAGAGCTACGAGCAGTACTTC.